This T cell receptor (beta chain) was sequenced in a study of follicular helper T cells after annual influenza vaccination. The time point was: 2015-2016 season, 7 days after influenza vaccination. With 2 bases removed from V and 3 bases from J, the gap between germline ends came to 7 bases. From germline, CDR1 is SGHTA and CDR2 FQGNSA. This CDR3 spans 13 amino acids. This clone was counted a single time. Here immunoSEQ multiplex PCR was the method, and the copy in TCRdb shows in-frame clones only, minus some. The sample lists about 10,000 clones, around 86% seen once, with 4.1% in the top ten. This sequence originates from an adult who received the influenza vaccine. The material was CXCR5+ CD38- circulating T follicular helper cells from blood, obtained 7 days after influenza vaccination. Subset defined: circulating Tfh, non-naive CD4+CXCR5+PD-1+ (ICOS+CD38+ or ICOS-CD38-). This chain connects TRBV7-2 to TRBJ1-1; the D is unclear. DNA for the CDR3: TGTGCCAGCAGCTTAATGGACTACACTGAAGCTTTCTTT. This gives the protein CASSLMDYTEAFF.